This entry lists 15 T cell receptor beta chains sequenced from one sample in a study of blood T cells in healthy people across ages. Together with a sample-barcoded 5' primer, a J-beta primer mix was included in a second PCR lasting about 6 to 11 cycles. TCRdb redid the calling of the 5' RACE reads with MiXCR, one entry per CDR3 protein. The sample records about 970,000 distinct CDR3 sequences, roughly 47% being singletons. The sequenced material came from blood. Every receptor here comes from a woman aged 55-69 years in good health.

This clonotype was found once. The chain has TRBV2 and TRBJ2-5; 8 bases agree with TRBD1. CDR1 and CDR2 (germline): SNHLY, FYNNEI. The CDR3 contains 15 residues. J gave up 0 bases and V 6 bases, and 6 bases lay outside the gene matches. This CDR3 reads CASRKRTGNQETQYF. In DNA, the CDR3 is TGTGCCAGCAGAAAACGGACAGGGAACCAAGAGACCCAGTACTTC.

The sample holds a few counts of this clonotype. The chain couples TRBV20-1 to TRBJ2-1, with D perhaps TRBD2 (5 bases). Germline CDR1 reads DFQATT; CDR2 reads SNEGSKA (reference sequence). This CDR3 contains 12 residues. V was shortened by 5 bases and J by 8 bases, with 13 bases between the two germline ends. CDR3 bases: TGCAGTGCTGCGGGTTTGGGCGATGAGCAGTTCTTC. It encodes CSAAGLGDEQFF.

In this sample, this clonotype turned up a few times. V is TRBV4-1 and J is TRBJ2-5, with 11 nucleotides matching TRBD2. Looked up from germline, CDR1 is MGHRA and CDR2 is YSYEKL. The CDR3 is made up of 17 amino acids. Germline trimming cut 0 bases from V and 11 bases from J; bases unmatched to any gene: 14. In DNA, the CDR3 is TGCGCCAGCAGCCAAGATCTAACTAGCGGGGGAGACAATGAGCAGTACTTC. Amino acids: CASSQDLTSGGDNEQYF.

The CDR3 loop reads CASTGGWTQYF. CDR3 in DNA: TGTGCCAGCACTGGTGGGTGGACCCAGTACTTC. V usage is TRBV6-2 or TRBV6-3 and J usage is TRBJ2-7; D ambiguous. With the DNA end fitting TRBJ2-5 better, the J assignment may be wrong. The CDR3 spans 11 residues. The germline gives CDR1 MNHEY, CDR2 SVGEGT.

The genes are TRBV20-1 and TRBJ2-4; D is unclear. V gave up 0 bases and J gave up 7 bases, with 19 bases separating them. The CDR3 has 16 residues. The germline V gene encodes CDR1 DFQATT and CDR2 SNEGSKA (reference sequence). CDR3 in amino acids: CSARDQDGLSRNIQYF. The CDR3 nucleotides read TGCAGTGCTAGAGATCAGGATGGGCTGTCGCGGAACATTCAGTACTTC.

The chain has TRBV2 and TRBJ1-6; 8 nucleotides align to TRBD1. Trimming took 7 bases from V and 7 from J; bases not matched to a gene: 9. The CDR3 runs to 15 residues. Germline V gives CDR1 SNHLY, CDR2 FYNNEI. CDR3 residues: CASTPRTGPNSPLHF. DNA of the CDR3: TGTGCCAGCACACCGAGGACAGGGCCAAATTCACCCCTCCACTTT.

This clonotype is a singleton in its sample. As DNA, the CDR3 is TGCAGTGCTACTAGGTCTGGGGCCAACGTCCTGACTTTC. It is translated as CSATRSGANVLTF. The chain joins TRBV20-1 to TRBJ2-6, with D uncertain. Between the trimmed V and J ends, which lost 4 bases and 1 base, there was a span of 5 bases. Germline V lookup: CDR1 DFQATT, CDR2 SNEGSKA (reference sequence). The CDR3 is 13 amino acids.

This clonotype was detected a few times. The genes are TRBV28 and TRBJ2-1; the match to TRBD2 covers 7 bases. Germline CDR1 and CDR2: MDHEN and SYDVKM. The J segment lost 2 bases and the V segment lost 7 bases, leaving 5 bases of the junction unmatched. The CDR3 covers 14 residues. The CDR3 reads CASTPGGAYNEQFF. In nucleotides, the CDR3 is TGTGCCAGCACCCCGGGAGGTGCCTACAATGAGCAGTTCTTC.

This clonotype was counted only a few times. The chain recombines TRBV6-5 with TRBJ2-4; 8 bases are shared with TRBD2. The germline gives CDR1 MNHEY, CDR2 SVGAGI. Trimming cost V 4 bases and J 9 bases; bases outside gene matches: 11. The length of the CDR3 is 15 residues. In DNA, the CDR3 is TGTGCCAGCAGTTCTCCCCGGGAGGGCCACAGCATTCAGTACTTC. As protein: CASSSPREGHSIQYF.

The V gene is TRBV12-3 or TRBV12-4, the J gene TRBJ1-5; perhaps TRBD1 as D (6 bases). CDR3 size: 15 residues. V was shortened by 3 bases and J by 1 base, with 10 bases between the two germline ends. In nucleotides, the CDR3 is TGTGCCAGCAGTTTTTTAGGACAGAGCAATCAGCCCCAGCATTTT. As protein: CASSFLGQSNQPQHF.

This chain joins TRBV4-2 and TRBJ2-7, with D perhaps matching TRBD2 (6 bases). V dropped 0 bases and J dropped 0 bases, with 12 bases sitting between them. Germline V gene lookup returns CDR1 LGHNA and CDR2 YNFKEQ. The length of the CDR3 is 16 residues. This CDR3 is CASSQEIGRGSYEQYF. The CDR3 region has the DNA TGTGCCAGCAGCCAAGAGATCGGGAGAGGCTCCTACGAGCAGTACTTC.

This clonotype was seen more than once but under ten times. This chain links TRBV15 with TRBJ1-5; 11 nucleotides match TRBD1. This CDR3 has 16 amino acids. Trimming removed 4 bases from V and 5 bases from J; junction bases left unmatched: 7. Germline loops: CDR1 LNHNV, CDR2 YYDKDF (reference sequence). The CDR3 DNA is TGTGCCACCAGCAAAAAGGACAGGGGGCCATATCAGCCCCAGCATTTT. Its translation: CATSKKDRGPYQPQHF.

CDR3 region: CASSPPRATNEKLFF. The CDR3 DNA follows: TGTGCCAGCAGCCCCCCACGGGCAACTAATGAAAAACTGTTTTTT. V gene TRBV7-9 combines with J gene TRBJ1-4; D not resolved. CDR3 length: 15 residues. V was shortened by 5 bases and J by 0 bases, with 10 bases between the two germline ends. From germline, CDR1 is SEHNR and CDR2 FQNEAQ (reference sequence).

This clonotype was counted a few times. The chain is built from TRBV12-3 or TRBV12-4 and TRBJ1-2, with D possibly matching TRBD1 (6 bases). This CDR3 contains 13 residues. V was clipped by 3 bases and J by 8 bases, with 13 bases between them. The CDR3 DNA is TGTGCCAGCAGTTTGTCTAACAGGGTCGGCTACACCTTC. It is translated as CASSLSNRVGYTF.

The chain has TRBV27 and TRBJ2-7; 7 bases are shared with TRBD2. The germline gives CDR1 MNHEY, CDR2 SMNVEV (reference sequence). V was pared by 3 bases and J by 10 bases, with 12 bases of the junction left unmatched. This CDR3 comprises 14 residues. Here the CDR3 reads CASSFAGVQEAQYF. The CDR3 DNA is TGTGCCAGCAGTTTCGCGGGAGTTCAAGAGGCCCAGTACTTC.